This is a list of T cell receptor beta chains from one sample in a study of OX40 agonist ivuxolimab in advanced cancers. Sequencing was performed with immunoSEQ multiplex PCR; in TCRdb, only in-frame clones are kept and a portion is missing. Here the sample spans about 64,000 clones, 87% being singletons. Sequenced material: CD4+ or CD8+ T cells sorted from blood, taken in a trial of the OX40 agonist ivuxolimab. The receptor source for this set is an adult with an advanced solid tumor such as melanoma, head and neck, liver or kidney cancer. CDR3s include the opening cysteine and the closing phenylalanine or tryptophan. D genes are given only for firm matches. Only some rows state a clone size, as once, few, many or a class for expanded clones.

cdr3_aa: CASSYNTRPGQGYEQYF
cdr3_nt: TGTGCCAGCAGCTACAATACCCGGCCGGGACAGGGCTACGAGCAGTACTTC
d_call: .
j_call: TRBJ2-7
v_call: TRBV12-1
clone_size: .

cdr3_aa: CASSGGQGYGYTF
cdr3_nt: TGTGCCAGCAGTGGCGGACAGGGTTATGGCTACACCTTC
d_call: TRBD1
j_call: TRBJ1-2
v_call: TRBV28
clone_size: once

cdr3_aa: CASSLDMGDF
cdr3_nt: TGTGCCAGCAGCCTGGACATGGGGGACTTC
d_call: .
j_call: TRBJ2-5
v_call: TRBV9
clone_size: .

cdr3_aa: CATSRDRSGVYGYTF
cdr3_nt: TGTGCCACCAGCAGAGATCGGAGCGGTGTCTATGGCTACACCTTC
d_call: .
j_call: TRBJ1-2
v_call: TRBV15
clone_size: .

cdr3_aa: CASSGQPLVDTQYF
cdr3_nt: TGTGCCAGCTCGGGACAGCCCCTTGTAGATACGCAGTATTTT
d_call: TRBD1
j_call: TRBJ2-3
v_call: TRBV28
clone_size: .

cdr3_aa: CASSFSVSLGEQYF
cdr3_nt: TGTGCCAGCAGCTTTAGCGTCAGTTTAGGGGAGCAGTACTTC
d_call: .
j_call: TRBJ2-7
v_call: TRBV11-2
clone_size: .

cdr3_aa: CASSPVADNSYEQYF
cdr3_nt: TGTGCCAGCAGCCCAGTGGCGGATAACTCCTACGAGCAGTACTTC
d_call: .
j_call: TRBJ2-7
v_call: TRBV11-2
clone_size: .

cdr3_aa: CASLGTLDYEQYF
cdr3_nt: TGTGCCAGCCTCGGAACTTTGGACTACGAGCAGTACTTC
d_call: .
j_call: TRBJ2-7
v_call: TRBV28
clone_size: .

cdr3_aa: CASSPRQGAEVEAFF
cdr3_nt: TGTGCCAGTAGTCCAAGACAGGGGGCTGAGGTTGAAGCTTTCTTT
d_call: TRBD1
j_call: TRBJ1-1
v_call: TRBV19
clone_size: .

cdr3_aa: CASSTDTGYGYTF
cdr3_nt: TGTGCCAGTAGTACAGACACCGGCTATGGCTACACCTTC
d_call: .
j_call: TRBJ1-2
v_call: TRBV19
clone_size: .

cdr3_aa: CASSLTSGSNEQFF
cdr3_nt: TGCGCCAGCAGCCTGACTAGCGGGAGTAATGAGCAGTTCTTC
d_call: TRBD2
j_call: TRBJ2-1
v_call: TRBV5-1
clone_size: .

cdr3_aa: CASSPLGRGFNTEAFF
cdr3_nt: TGTGCCAGCTCACCATTAGGACGGGGTTTTAACACTGAAGCTTTCTTT
d_call: .
j_call: TRBJ1-1
v_call: TRBV18
clone_size: .

cdr3_aa: CASSTTRGQYYNEQFF
cdr3_nt: TGTGCCAGCAGCACCACCAGGGGGCAATATTACAATGAGCAGTTCTTC
d_call: TRBD1
j_call: TRBJ2-1
v_call: TRBV5-6
clone_size: .

cdr3_aa: CAISAGGSGNAYEQYF
cdr3_nt: TGTGCCATCAGTGCCGGGGGTAGCGGGAACGCCTACGAGCAGTACTTC
d_call: TRBD2
j_call: TRBJ2-7
v_call: TRBV10-3
clone_size: .

cdr3_aa: CASSPSRGPSLARGELFF
cdr3_nt: TGTGCCAGTAGCCCCAGCCGGGGCCCTAGCCTAGCGCGCGGGGAGCTGTTTTTT
d_call: .
j_call: TRBJ2-2
v_call: TRBV19
clone_size: .

cdr3_aa: CASRQTNTGELFF
cdr3_nt: TGCGCCAGCAGGCAGACGAACACCGGGGAGCTGTTTTTT
d_call: .
j_call: TRBJ2-2
v_call: TRBV4-3
clone_size: .

cdr3_aa: CASSQGVTGGEKLFF
cdr3_nt: TGCGCCAGCAGCCAAGGGGTTACGGGGGGTGAAAAACTGTTTTTT
d_call: .
j_call: TRBJ1-4
v_call: TRBV4-1
clone_size: .

cdr3_aa: CASSRWAAISSYEQYF
cdr3_nt: TGCGCCAGCAGCCGGTGGGCAGCAATTAGCTCCTACGAGCAGTACTTC
d_call: .
j_call: TRBJ2-7
v_call: TRBV4-1
clone_size: .

cdr3_aa: CASSYSGRSANTIYF
cdr3_nt: TGTGCCAGCAGTTACTCGGGGAGAAGCGCAAACACCATATATTTT
d_call: .
j_call: TRBJ1-3
v_call: TRBV6-6
clone_size: .

cdr3_aa: CASSPGQRAGDEQFF
cdr3_nt: TGTGCCAGCTCACCAGGCCAGCGGGCTGGGGATGAGCAGTTCTTC
d_call: .
j_call: TRBJ2-1
v_call: TRBV18
clone_size: .